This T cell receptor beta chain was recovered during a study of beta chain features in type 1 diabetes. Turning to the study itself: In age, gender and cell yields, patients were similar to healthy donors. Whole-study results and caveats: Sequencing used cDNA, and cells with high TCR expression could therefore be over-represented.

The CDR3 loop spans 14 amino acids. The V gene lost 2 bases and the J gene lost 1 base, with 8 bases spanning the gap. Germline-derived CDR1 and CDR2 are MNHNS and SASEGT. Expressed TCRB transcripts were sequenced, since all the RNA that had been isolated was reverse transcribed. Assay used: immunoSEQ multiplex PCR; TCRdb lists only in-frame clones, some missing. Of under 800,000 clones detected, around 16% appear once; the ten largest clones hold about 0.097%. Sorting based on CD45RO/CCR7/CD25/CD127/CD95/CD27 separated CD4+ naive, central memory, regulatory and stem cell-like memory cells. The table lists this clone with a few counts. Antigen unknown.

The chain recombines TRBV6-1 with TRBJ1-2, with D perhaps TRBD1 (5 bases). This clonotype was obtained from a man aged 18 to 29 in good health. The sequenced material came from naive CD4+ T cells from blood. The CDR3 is CASSEQGNNYGYTF. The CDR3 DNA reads TGTGCCAGCAGTGAACAGGGAAATAACTATGGCTACACCTTC.